A single sample gave rise to the 24 T cell receptor beta chains below, sequenced in a study of T-cell memory formation after mild COVID-19. From the 5' RACE reads, TCRdb called clonotypes with MiXCR, one entry per CDR3 protein. In the table there are about 110,000 distinct CDR3 sequences, roughly a sixth of which are singletons. The sequencing sample was made of PBMCs or a T cell subset sorted from them (not recorded which). The origin of the receptors is a man between 18 and 35 years old who had mild COVID-19 (a few samples of this study predate the infection). Cell type and time point are not known.

This clonotype was counted a few times. This sequence joins TRBV11-2 and TRBJ1-2, with D unresolved. Germline V gene lookup returns CDR1 SGHAT and CDR2 FQNNGV. The length of the CDR3 is 15 residues. V was cut by 4 bases and J by 5 bases, with 17 bases left in between. The CDR3 reads CASSSTSTREYGYTF. For the CDR3, the DNA is TGTGCCAGCAGCTCTACGAGTACTCGGGAGTATGGCTACACCTTC.

The V call is TRBV4-2, the J call TRBJ1-3, with D possibly TRBD1 on 5 matching bases. This CDR3 region has 12 residues. Trimming stripped 4 bases from V and 9 bases from J, with 10 bases between. Germline CDR1 is LGHNA and CDR2 is YNFKEQ. CDR3 protein: CASSLPGTTIYF. CDR3 sequence (DNA): TGTGCCAGCAGCCTGCCGGGGACCACCATATATTTT.

This clonotype was picked up a small number of times. The gene calls are TRBV7-9 and TRBJ2-1, with 9 bases that match TRBD2. The germline V gene encodes CDR1 SEHNR and CDR2 FQNEAQ (reference sequence). V was pared by 4 bases and J by 10 bases, with 11 bases of the junction left unmatched. The CDR3 spans 15 residues. The CDR3 DNA reads TGTGCCAGCAGCTGGGAGGGTAGCGGGGGAGTGGAGCAGTTCTTC. Protein product: CASSWEGSGGVEQFF.

This clonotype was counted between two and nine times. The rearrangement joins TRBV20-1 to TRBJ2-3, with D tentatively TRBD2 (5 bases). CDR3 length equals 11 residues. Germline lookup yields CDR1 DFQATT and CDR2 SNEGSKA (reference sequence). The CDR3 sequence: CSPTRRDTQYF. The CDR3 DNA is TGCTCCCCCACTAGGCGAGATACGCAGTATTTT.

The rearrangement links TRBV4-2 to TRBJ2-3, with 7 positions matching TRBD1. CDR1 and CDR2 from the germline V gene are LGHNA and YNFKEQ. The CDR3 totals 18 residues. The V gene end was trimmed by 3 bases and the J gene end by 0 bases; junction bases not matched to a gene: 12. The CDR3 region is CASSQTGTNLFSTDTQYF. The CDR3 coding sequence is TGTGCCAGCAGCCAGACAGGGACGAACCTATTTAGCACAGATACGCAGTATTTT.

This clonotype was counted between two and nine times. The V call is TRBV7-2, the J call TRBJ2-1; TRBD2 matches at 16 bases. V was clipped by 8 bases and J by 10 bases; unmatched bases: 5. This CDR3 comprises 14 residues. Germline loops: CDR1 SGHTA, CDR2 FQGNSA. The CDR3 DNA sequence: TGTGCCAGCGGCGGGACTAGCGGGGGGGGAGAGCAGTTCTTC. Its protein is CASGGTSGGGEQFF.

In its sample, this clonotype was seen a few times. V is TRBV6-5 and J is TRBJ2-3, with D maybe TRBD2 (7 bases). The V gene lost 4 bases and the J gene lost 3 bases, with 17 bases spanning the gap. The CDR3 contains 16 residues. Germline assignment: CDR1 MNHEY and CDR2 SVGAGI. For the CDR3, the DNA is TGTGCCAGCAGTTCCTTTGAGGGGGGGCCGACAGATACGCAGTATTTT. Its translation is CASSSFEGGPTDTQYF.

In its sample, this clonotype was seen many times. This sequence joins TRBV11-2 and TRBJ2-5, with D possibly matching TRBD2 (5 bases). V lost 4 bases and J 4 bases, leaving 16 bases between the germline ends. The length of the CDR3 is 15 residues. Germline V gene data show CDR1 as SGHAT and CDR2 as FQNNGV. Here the CDR3 reads CASSSSPGSGETQYF. The CDR3 DNA follows: TGTGCCAGCAGCTCTAGCCCGGGGTCTGGAGAGACCCAGTACTTC.

The rearrangement links TRBV5-6 to TRBJ2-3; 9 bases match TRBD1. There are 15 residues in the CDR3. From germline, CDR1 is SGHDT and CDR2 YYEEEE. Trimming removed 0 bases from V and 6 bases from J; junction bases left unmatched: 5. The CDR3 DNA is TGTGCCAGCAGCTTGGGGGGACAGGGCTTGGATACGCAGTATTTT. Translating gives CASSLGGQGLDTQYF.

In this sample, this clonotype turned up many times. The chain joins TRBV4-3 to TRBJ2-3, with 7 bases matching TRBD2. The CDR3 is 16 amino acids. Germline V gene lookup returns CDR1 LGHNA and CDR2 YSLEER. Germline trimming cut 0 bases from V and 1 base from J; bases unmatched to any gene: 4. Here the CDR3 reads CASSQESGARTDTQYF. DNA for the CDR3: TGCGCCAGCAGCCAAGAAAGCGGGGCCCGCACAGATACGCAGTATTTT.

The chain links TRBV12-2 to TRBJ1-2. TRBV12-2 is a pseudogene segment. The CDR3 spans 10 residues. CDR3: CATFNYGYTF. DNA for the CDR3: TGTGCGACCTTCAACTATGGCTACACCTTC.

Concerning this clonotype itself: The junction does not match germline at one end; this may be a read error. The chain uses TRBV7-7 and TRBJ2-1; 7 nucleotides line up with TRBD1. This CDR3 is built from 15 residues. CDR1 and CDR2 from the germline V gene are SSHAT and FNYEAQ (reference sequence). The CDR3 loop is CASSLRQGPYNEQFF. The DNA for the CDR3 is TGTGCTAGCAGTTTACGACAGGGCCCCTACAATGAGCAGTTCTTC.

The V gene is TRBV18, the J gene TRBJ2-7; 8 bases align to TRBD1. V shed 6 bases, J shed 5 bases, and the junction held 6 bases outside the gene matches. The CDR3 loop spans 13 amino acids. Germline V gives CDR1 KGHSH, CDR2 LQKENI. The chain's CDR3 is CASSPMDRDEQYV. CDR3 coding DNA: TGTGCCAGCTCCCCTATGGACAGGGACGAGCAGTACGTC.

This sequence joins TRBV5-5 and TRBJ2-3; no reliable D call. V lost 1 base and J lost 2, with 5 bases in between. The CDR3 totals 13 residues. Germline CDR1 SGHKS, CDR2 YYEKEE (reference sequence). CDR3 nucleotides: TGTGCCAGCAGCTTGTTTCCCACAGATACGCAGTATTTT. It yields the protein CASSLFPTDTQYF.

V and J are TRBV12-5 and TRBJ2-3, with D possibly TRBD2 on 5 matching bases. Trimming stripped 4 bases from V and 4 bases from J, with 15 bases between. The CDR3 length is 15 residues. Germline-derived CDR1 and CDR2 are LGHNT and FRNRAP. In DNA form, the CDR3 reads TGTGCTAGTGGTTCTCCAGCGGTTCGGGCAGATACGCAGTATTTT. Translated, it gives CASGSPAVRADTQYF.

V is TRBV3-1 and J is TRBJ1-5; D might be TRBD1 (5 bases). Germline CDR1 LGHDT, CDR2 YNNKEL (reference sequence). This CDR3 is built from 16 residues. Between the trimmed V and J ends, which lost 3 bases and 6 bases, there was a span of 18 bases. The CDR3: CASSQRLPGTTQPQHF. For the CDR3, the DNA is TGTGCCAGCAGCCAGCGACTCCCCGGGACCACTCAGCCCCAGCATTTT. The variable domain in full, completed from reference TRBV3-1 and TRBJ1-5, reads DTAVSQTPKYLVTQMGNDKSIKCEQNLGHDTMYWYKQDSKKFLKIMFSYNNKELIINETVPNRFSPKSPDKAHLNLHINSLELGDSAVYFCASSQRLPGTTQPQHFGDGTRLSIL.

This clonotype has a count of ten or more. The gene calls are TRBV7-7 and TRBJ2-2, with D perhaps TRBD2 (6 bases). The V gene lost 2 bases and the J gene lost 5 bases, with 12 bases spanning the gap. Germline V gives CDR1 SSHAT, CDR2 FNYEAQ (reference sequence). CDR3 length: 15 amino acids. In nucleotides, the CDR3 is TGTGCCAGCAGCTTACGGTTGGGGGGAACCGGGGAGCTGTTTTTT. It specifies CASSLRLGGTGELFF.

This clonotype was picked up a small number of times. The chain links TRBV29-1 to TRBJ2-7; 7 bases are shared with TRBD1. V was pared by 6 bases and J by 2 bases, with 10 bases of the junction left unmatched. Germline V gives CDR1 SQVTM, CDR2 ANQGSEA. This CDR3 spans 14 amino acids. CDR3 loop: CSVVRTGRAYEQYF. CDR3 sequence (DNA): TGCAGCGTGGTAAGGACAGGCCGAGCCTACGAGCAGTACTTC.

In this sample, this clonotype turned up many times. The V and J genes are TRBV5-1 and TRBJ2-3; tentative D call: TRBD1 (6 bases). The germline V gene has CDR1 SGHRS and CDR2 YFSETQ. This CDR3 contains 16 residues. Trimming stripped 0 bases from V and 3 bases from J, with 14 bases between. The CDR3 reads CASSLGQVTGTDTQYF. CDR3 DNA: TGCGCCAGCAGCTTGGGACAGGTAACCGGGACAGATACGCAGTATTTT.

This clonotype appeared many times. The V call is TRBV19, the J call TRBJ1-5, with D perhaps matching TRBD1 (5 bases). The CDR3 has 13 residues. The ends were cut back, 10 bases at V and 4 bases at J, with 14 bases in the middle. Looked up from germline, CDR1 is LNHDA and CDR2 is SQIVND (reference sequence). The CDR3: CATHPGGNQPQHF. The CDR3 DNA sequence: TGTGCCACCCATCCCGGGGGGAATCAGCCCCAGCATTTT.

The chain links TRBV6-5 to TRBJ2-1; 7 bases agree with TRBD2. This CDR3 is 17 amino acids long. CDR1 MNHEY and CDR2 SVGAGI come from the germline V gene. V shed 0 bases, J shed 0 bases, and the junction held 5 bases outside the gene matches. CDR3 region: CASSYSGGGLSYNEQFF. CDR3 bases: TGTGCCAGCAGTTACTCAGGCGGGGGTCTCTCCTACAATGAGCAGTTCTTC.

This clonotype was seen a handful of times. This chain links TRBV12-3 or TRBV12-4 with TRBJ2-5; possibly TRBD1 for D (6 bases). This CDR3 contains 14 residues. V gave up 4 bases and J gave up 2 bases, with 11 bases separating them. The CDR3 spells CASSSDRMQETQYF. The CDR3 DNA reads as TGTGCCAGCAGTTCTGACAGGATGCAAGAGACCCAGTACTTC.

The sample holds many counts of this clonotype. The chain links TRBV20-1 to TRBJ2-1; TRBD2 might be the D (6 bases). V lost 0 bases and J 0 bases, leaving 12 bases between the germline ends. The CDR3 runs to 16 residues. Germline CDR1 and CDR2: DFQATT and SNEGSKA (reference sequence). CDR3 sequence: CSAREASADSYNEQFF. The CDR3 bases are TGCAGTGCTAGAGAGGCTAGCGCGGACTCCTACAATGAGCAGTTCTTC.

CDR3 sequence: CASSLVGSSGNTIYF. Here the CDR3 DNA reads TGTGCCAGCAGTTTAGTGGGATCCTCTGGAAACACCATATATTTT. The chain joins TRBV12-3 or TRBV12-4 to TRBJ1-3, with no clear D. The CDR3 is made up of 15 amino acids. The ends were cut back, 1 base at V and 0 bases at J, with 7 bases in the middle.